This section outlines one T cell receptor beta chain sequence together with its context. The antigen is unknown. Generated by immunoSEQ multiplex PCR, the TCRdb table keeps only in-frame clones and is missing some. This table holds 65,000 to 85,000 clones, more than 75% found once. This specimen belongs to a study of OX40 agonist ivuxolimab in advanced cancers. At the level of the study: Treatment received earlier with anti-PD-1, anti-PD-L1 or anti-CTLA-4 agents was allowed, and over 30% had some.

V lost 4 bases, J lost 4 bases, and 13 bases stayed unmatched. CDR1 and CDR2 (germline): SEHNR, FQNEAQ (reference sequence). The CDR3 runs 17 residues. Overall study results and limits: CD4+ and CD8+ blood T cells expanded clonally by week 6 at 0.1 to 3.0 mg/kg. The antigen specificity of the peripheral T cells (those that were expanded) was not determined.

V and J are TRBV7-9 and TRBJ2-3, with 8 bases identical to TRBD1. The material sequenced was CD4+ or CD8+ T cells sorted from blood, taken in a trial of the OX40 agonist ivuxolimab. The clonotype comes from an adult with an advanced solid tumor such as melanoma, head and neck, liver or kidney cancer. CDR3 protein: CASSSVGGTGDPDTQYF. CDR3 nucleotides: TGTGCCAGCAGCTCGGTCGGCGGGACAGGAGACCCAGATACGCAGTATTTT.